The rows below give T cell receptor beta chains drawn from one sample of a study of blood T cell repertoires in COVID-19. Profiling relied on immunoSEQ multiplex PCR, and the TCRdb table lists in-frame clones only, not all of them. The data contain roughly 190,000 clones, 70% to 90% of them singletons. Sequencing input: peripheral blood. The receptors were gathered from a man in his 60s with active or convalescent COVID-19. The CDR3 runs from the conserved cysteine through the conserved F or W. Each record gives: D gene, clone size, V gene, J gene, CDR3 DNA, CDR3 protein. A D gene is named only where the DNA matches it firmly. Clone size is not always given. Where it is, it says once, few, many or a class for expanded clones.

TRBD2	-	TRBV3-1/TRBV3-2	TRBJ2-2	TGTGCCAGCAGCTCCGGGACTAGGGAGCTGTTTTTT	CASSSGTRELFF
-	-	TRBV6-1	TRBJ2-3	TGTGCCAGCAGTGAAGGTTTACGGGGGACAGATACGCAGTATTTT	CASSEGLRGTDTQYF
TRBD1	-	TRBV12-5	TRBJ1-1	TGTGCTAGTGGTTTGGTATTGGGACAGGCGAACACTGAAGCTTTCTTT	CASGLVLGQANTEAFF
TRBD1	-	TRBV24-1	TRBJ1-5	TGTGCCAGAAATGGGGGACAGGGGGCCCTCCAGCCCCAGCATTTT	CARNGGQGALQPQHF
-	-	TRBV5-1	TRBJ2-5	TGCGCCAGCAGCACAGACCAAGAGACCCAGTACTTC	CASSTDQETQYF
-	once	TRBV11-1	TRBJ1-1	TGTGCCAGCAGCTTATGGCGGCAGATGAACACTGAAGCTTTCTTT	CASSLWRQMNTEAFF
TRBD2	-	TRBV5-1	TRBJ2-6	TGCGCCAGCAGCGGCGGGGGTTCAGGGGCCAACGTCCTGACTTTC	CASSGGGSGANVLTF
-	-	TRBV30	TRBJ1-4	TGTGCCTCACAGTATGATGAAAAACTGTTTTTT	CASQYDEKLFF
TRBD1	few	TRBV5-1	TRBJ1-5	TGCGCCAGCAGCGCGACAGGGATTAGCAATCAGCCCCAGCATTTT	CASSATGISNQPQHF
TRBD2	-	TRBV5-1	TRBJ2-5	TGCGCCAGCAGCTTGACTAGCGAACGGGCCCAGTACTTC	CASSLTSERAQYF
TRBD2	once	TRBV25-1	TRBJ2-3	TGTGCCAGCACCCTGGGGGGGGGCACAGATACGCAGTATTTT	CASTLGGGTDTQYF
-	-	TRBV5-1	TRBJ2-5	TGCGCCAGCAGCTTGGGGGCAGTACAAGAGACCCAGTACTTC	CASSLGAVQETQYF
-	few	TRBV5-1	TRBJ1-1	TGCGCCAGCAGCTGGAGCGAGGTCACTGAAGCTTTCTTT	CASSWSEVTEAFF
TRBD2	-	TRBV5-1	TRBJ2-1	TGCGCCAGCAGCCCCTCCTTCGCGGGGGGCGGGGATGAGCAGTTCTTC	CASSPSFAGGGDEQFF
TRBD2	-	TRBV20-1	TRBJ2-1	TGCAGTGCGAGTAGACTAGCGAGCTCCTACAATGAGCAGTTCTTC	CSASRLASSYNEQFF
-	-	TRBV5-1	TRBJ1-3	TGCGCCAGCAGCTTTTCTCCGGTAGCTGGAAACACCATATATTTT	CASSFSPVAGNTIYF
TRBD2	-	TRBV27	TRBJ2-3	TGTGCCAGCAGTTTGTTCAGGCGGGGGGGAAGCACTACTAGCACAGATACGCAGTATTTT	CASSLFRRGGSTTSTDTQYF
TRBD1	-	TRBV2	TRBJ1-6	TGTGCCAGCAGCGGACAGGGGGCCTTGATTTCACCCCTCCACTTT	CASSGQGALISPLHF
-	few	TRBV12-3/TRBV12-4	TRBJ1-3	TGTGCCAGCAGTTCTGACGGTGGCAGCGCCATATATTTT	CASSSDGGSAIYF
-	-	TRBV7-5	TRBJ1-6	TGTGTCAGAATTACCCGGGACAGATATAATTCACCCCTCCACTTT	CVRITRDRYNSPLHF
-	few	TRBV24-1	TRBJ2-5	TGTGCCACCAGACAGGGTACCCAAGAGACCCAGTACTTC	CATRQGTQETQYF
-	-	TRBV13	TRBJ1-3	TGTGCCAGCAGCCTTACAGCTGGAAACACCATATATTTT	CASSLTAGNTIYF
-	-	TRBV27	TRBJ1-3	TGTGCCAGCGGTCTCCTGAGCTCTGGAAACACCATATATTTT	CASGLLSSGNTIYF
-	-	TRBV5-1	TRBJ2-1	TGCGCCAGCAGCTTGGTTTCAGGCTGGGATGAGCAGTTCTTC	CASSLVSGWDEQFF
TRBD1	-	TRBV19	TRBJ1-3	TGTGCCAGTAGTATCGCCCAGGGGGACAACTCTGGAAACACCATATATTTT	CASSIAQGDNSGNTIYF
-	-	TRBV4-1	TRBJ1-5	TGCGCCAGCAGCCAAGCAGGGCCAAATCAGCCCCAGCATTTT	CASSQAGPNQPQHF
TRBD2	once	TRBV5-1	TRBJ2-7	TGCGCCAGCAGCTTGGCAGCGGGGACGTACGAGCAGTACTTC	CASSLAAGTYEQYF
-	-	TRBV5-6	TRBJ1-2	TGTGCCAGCAGCTTGGTTGCTGGGGGGGGCTACACCTTC	CASSLVAGGGYTF
TRBD2	many	TRBV6-5	TRBJ2-7	TGTGCCAGCAGTTACTCTAGCGGGGGATCCTACGAGCAGTACTTC	CASSYSSGGSYEQYF